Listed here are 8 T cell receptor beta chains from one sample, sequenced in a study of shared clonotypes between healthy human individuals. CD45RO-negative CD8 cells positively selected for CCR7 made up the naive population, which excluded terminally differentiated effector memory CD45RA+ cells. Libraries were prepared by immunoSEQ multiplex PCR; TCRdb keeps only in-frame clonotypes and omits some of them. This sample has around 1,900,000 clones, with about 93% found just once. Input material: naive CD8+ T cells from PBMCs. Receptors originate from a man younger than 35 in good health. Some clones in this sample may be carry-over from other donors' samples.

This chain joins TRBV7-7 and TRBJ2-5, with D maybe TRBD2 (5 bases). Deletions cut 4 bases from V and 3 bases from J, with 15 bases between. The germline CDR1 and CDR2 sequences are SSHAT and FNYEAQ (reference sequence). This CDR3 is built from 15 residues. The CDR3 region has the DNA TGTGCCAGCAGCTGGGGAGATTGGGGAGAAGAGACCCAGTACTTC. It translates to CASSWGDWGEETQYF.

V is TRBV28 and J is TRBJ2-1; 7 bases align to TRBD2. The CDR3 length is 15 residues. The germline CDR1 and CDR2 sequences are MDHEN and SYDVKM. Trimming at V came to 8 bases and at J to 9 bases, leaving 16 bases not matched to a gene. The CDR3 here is CASPVGGLGFTEQFF. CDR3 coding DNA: TGTGCCAGCCCTGTTGGAGGACTAGGATTTACTGAGCAGTTCTTC. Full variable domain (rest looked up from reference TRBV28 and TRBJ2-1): DVKVTQSSRYLVKRTGEKVFLECVQDMDHENMFWYRQDPGLGLRLIYFSYDVKMKEKGDIPEGYSVSREKKERFSLILESASTNQTSMYLCASPVGGLGFTEQFFGPGTRLTVL.

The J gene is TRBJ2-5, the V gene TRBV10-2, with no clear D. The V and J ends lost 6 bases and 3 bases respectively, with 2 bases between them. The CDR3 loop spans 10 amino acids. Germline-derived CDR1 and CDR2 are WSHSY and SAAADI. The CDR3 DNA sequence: TGCGCCAGCAGGGAAGAGACCCAGTACTTC. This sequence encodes CASREETQYF.

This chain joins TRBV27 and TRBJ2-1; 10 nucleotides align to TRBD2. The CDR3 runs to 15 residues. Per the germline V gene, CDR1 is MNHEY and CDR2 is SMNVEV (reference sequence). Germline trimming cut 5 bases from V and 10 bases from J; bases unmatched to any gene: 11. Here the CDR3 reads CASSKPGLALGEQFF. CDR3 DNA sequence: TGTGCCAGCAGTAAGCCGGGACTAGCGCTTGGCGAGCAGTTCTTC.

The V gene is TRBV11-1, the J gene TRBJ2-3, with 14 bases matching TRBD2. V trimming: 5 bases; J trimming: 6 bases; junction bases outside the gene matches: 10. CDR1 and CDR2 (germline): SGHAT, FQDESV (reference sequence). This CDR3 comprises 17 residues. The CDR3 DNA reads TGTGCCAGCAGCCGCTGGACTAGCGGGAGGCAGGCTGATACGCAGTATTTT. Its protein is CASSRWTSGRQADTQYF.

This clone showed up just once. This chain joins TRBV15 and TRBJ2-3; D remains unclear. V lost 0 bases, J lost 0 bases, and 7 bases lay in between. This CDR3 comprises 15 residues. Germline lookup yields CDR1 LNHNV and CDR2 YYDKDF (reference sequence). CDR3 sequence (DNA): TGTGCCACCAGCAGAGATGGGGTCAGCACAGATACGCAGTATTTT. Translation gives CATSRDGVSTDTQYF.

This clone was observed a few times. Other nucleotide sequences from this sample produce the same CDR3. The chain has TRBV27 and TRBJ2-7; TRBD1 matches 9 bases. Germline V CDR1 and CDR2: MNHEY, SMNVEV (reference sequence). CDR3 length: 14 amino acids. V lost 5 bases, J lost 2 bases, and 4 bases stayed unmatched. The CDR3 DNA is TGTGCCAGCAGTCCCCGACAGGGGGCCTACGAGCAGTACTTC. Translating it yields CASSPRQGAYEQYF.

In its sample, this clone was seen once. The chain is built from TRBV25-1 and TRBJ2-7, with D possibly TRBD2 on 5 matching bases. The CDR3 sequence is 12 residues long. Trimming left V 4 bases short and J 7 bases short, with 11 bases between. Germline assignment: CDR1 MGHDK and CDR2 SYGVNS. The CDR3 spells CASSVVSGEQYF. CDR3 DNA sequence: TGTGCCAGCAGTGTGGTTTCGGGAGAGCAGTACTTC.